This T cell receptor (beta chain) was identified in a study of blood T cell repertoires in COVID-19. Looking at the study overall: The United States, Italy and Spain were the sources of the acute and convalescent COVID-19 samples. T cells, B-cell-depleted T cells, or PBMCs provided the cDNA or gDNA that served as material.

Original processing notes: Reference gene primer amplification gave estimated nucleated cell counts. Profiling relied on immunoSEQ multiplex PCR, and the TCRdb table lists in-frame clones only, not all of them. That table supplies the V and J calls and clone size; D and trimming were determined from the DNA. The table records 350,000 to 450,000 clones, more than 75% of them present only once. V dropped 0 bases and J dropped 8; count of bases not matched to a gene: 11. The CDR3 length is 16 residues. Germline CDR1 MGHRA, CDR2 YSYEKL. The receptor was derived from a human donor in a cohort sampled during active COVID-19. The chain carries TRBV4-1 and TRBJ1-2; TRBD1 agrees at 8 bases. Sequencing was performed on peripheral blood. The CDR3 DNA follows: TGCGCCAGCAGCCAAGATCTGGCCAGGGGGCTAGGCGGCTACACCTTC. Its translation: CASSQDLARGLGGYTF.